This TCR beta chain comes out of a study of T cell repertoires and leukemia-associated antigens (dated by TCRdb to the late 2010s). Background on the whole study: Per sample, about 5.1 to 7 million read pairs and roughly 3.3 to 5.0 million effective reads were obtained, for roughly 16.1 million effective reads in total. Using in vitro peptide stimulation of healthy T cells, the study sought to determine the antigen recognized by a TCR Vbeta21 clone earlier detected in CML patients. Overall study results and their limits: The four groups showed no significant differences in numbers of Vbeta genes (about 59), Jbeta genes (14), VDJ rearrangements, or unique CDR3s. The antigen specificity and function of the expanded clones were not directly tested, and further investigation of both was required.

CD3+ T cells were initially rested overnight at roughly 2.5 million cells/mL in RPMI 1640 lacking fetal bovine serum. Following the manufacturer's instructions, MACS immunomagnetic beads were used to pull CD3+ T cells out of the PBMCs. This clonotype was detected a few times. Its antigen has not been determined. Base-call qualities are not available, and no considerably larger clone is one nucleotide away. V and J are truncated by 6 bases and 5 bases respectively, leaving an intervening sequence of 11 bases. The CDR3 measures 12 amino acids from cysteine to phenylalanine. Only the CDR3 part of the read is kept: 36 bases, read in frame from the first base. The CDR1 and CDR2 encoded by the germline V gene are SGHRS and YFSETQ. TRIzol reagent was used to extract total RNA from the cultured T cells. 5' rapid amplification of cDNA ends (5'RACE) was used to amplify TCRbeta libraries from RNA. Before sequencing, library concentration and integrity were assessed using Qubit, an Agilent instrument, and quantitative PCR. Qualified libraries were sequenced on Illumina HiSeq or MiSeq by a commercial service provider. The study's processing was this. TCR sequences in each sample were identified using MiXCR version 1.8.2. Qualified clones required a CDR3 longer than four amino acids, an in-frame nucleotide length, and no stop codon. A read containing the complete CDR3 structure was counted as an effective read. RT-PCR with 24 Vbeta primers, GeneScan spectratyping, and Sanger sequencing were used to validate the expanded clones. TCRdb passed the public sequencing reads through fastp at Q25 and MiXCR, retaining productive beta sequences. Rows are unified per CDR3 protein, each entry keeping the most common DNA and genes. These V and J calls originate from TCRdb's pipeline instead of the authors' own analysis. This sample is represented by about 10,000 distinct CDR3 sequences; approximately 42% of them were singletons. 27% of the sample lies in the top ten.

Sequenced input: CD3+ T cells sorted from blood and cultured. This clonotype originated in a female donor in good health. Rearrangement joined TRBV5-1 to TRBJ2-5; no confident D gene assignment can be made. The DNA reads TGCGCCAGCATGGGGATCTCGGAGACCCAGTACTTC. Its protein is CASMGISETQYF.